This TCR beta chain appears in the sequencing data of a study of tumor and adjacent non-tumor tissue in lung cancer. About the research overall: Patients comprised about eleven adenocarcinoma, a couple of squamous cell carcinoma and 1 small cell lung cancer. Patients were aged roughly 31 to 76, nine to eleven men and a handful of women, stage I to III.

Findings and caveats of the study: Patients with more diverse tumor TCRs had worse survival. Compared with tumor, normal lung showed significantly lower TCR diversity.

The template was RNA from unsorted bulk tissue. With regard to this clonotype: Its antigen is still unknown. Its ends do not fully match the called genes, so a read error is possible.

TCRbeta libraries were built with three rounds of nested PCR, modified from ARM-PCR. TCRdb independently ran MiXCR on the multiplex PCR reads; one entry per CDR3 protein. The sample records approximately 76,000 distinct CDR3 sequences, nearly 70% being singletons. The V gene's germline CDR1 is ENHRY and CDR2 SYGVKD. CDR3 size: 16 residues. The chain employs TRBV10-3 and TRBJ1-1, with 7 positions matching TRBD1. The sequence was collected from a woman between 65 and 79 years old with non-small cell lung cancer. The source material was lung tumor tissue. CDR3 region: CAISESRGTVDTEAYF. As DNA, the CDR3 is TGTGCCATCAGTGAGTCGCGGGGGACAGTTGACACTGAAGCTTACTTT.